One sample yielded the 18 T cell receptor beta chains listed below, sequenced in a study of T cells in Graves' hyperthyroidism and ophthalmopathy. Amplification targeted TCR beta CDR3 regions from RNA transcripts. TCR CDR3 underwent first-round RT-PCR with the HTBI primer set. TCRdb used MiXCR to reprocess the multiplex PCR reads, holding one entry per CDR3 protein. Among about 520,000 distinct CDR3 sequences, around 22% were seen once, and the ten largest hold about 11%. Material for sequencing was blood. The receptors derive from a woman aged 30 to 39 with Graves' ophthalmopathy.

V gene TRBV5-1 combines with J gene TRBJ1-1; maybe TRBD1 (6 bases). Trimming removed 2 bases from V and 3 bases from J, with 11 bases in between. The CDR3 runs 14 residues. Germline V gene lookup returns CDR1 SGHRS and CDR2 YFSETQ. The CDR3 DNA is TGCGCCAGCAGCTTTACAGGGCGGGACACTGAAGCTTTCTTT. Its translation is CASSFTGRDTEAFF.

This clonotype has ten or more counts. The gene calls are TRBV7-8 and TRBJ1-2, with TRBD1 matching 7 bases. Trimming removed 5 bases from V and 6 bases from J; junction bases left unmatched: 6. Per the germline V gene, CDR1 is SGHVS and CDR2 is FQNEAQ. The CDR3 sequence is 13 residues long. CDR3 in DNA: TGTGCCAGCAGCGAGACAGGGTTTAATGGCTACACCTTC. Encoded protein: CASSETGFNGYTF.

This clonotype was seen many times. The CDR3 reads CASSVTGSSYNSPLHF. CDR3 nucleotide sequence: TGTGCCAGCAGCGTGACAGGGAGCTCCTATAATTCACCCCTCCACTTT. This chain joins TRBV6-1 and TRBJ1-6; 7 bases match TRBD1. With V trimmed by 6 bases and J by 0 bases, 5 bases remained unmatched. The CDR3 covers 16 residues. Germline values: CDR1 MNHNS, CDR2 SASEGT.

This chain links TRBV2 with TRBJ2-7; D gene ambiguous. Germline V gene sequence: CDR1 SNHLY, CDR2 FYNNEI. The CDR3 runs to 15 residues. Between the trimmed V and J ends, which lost 6 bases and 0 bases, there was a span of 15 bases. The CDR3 nucleotides read TGTGCCAGCAGCGATGACTCCGGGCCCTCCTACGAGCAGTACTTC. Residues: CASSDDSGPSYEQYF.

This chain links TRBV12-3 or TRBV12-4 with TRBJ2-2, with TRBD1 identical over 8 bases. J lost 6 bases, V lost 5 bases, and 5 bases had no gene match. This CDR3 spans 14 amino acids. The DNA for the CDR3 is TGTGCCAGCAGTAAGGACAGGGAGGCCGGGGAGCTGTTTTTT. Translation: CASSKDREAGELFF.

There are many counts of this clonotype. The chain combines TRBV15 with TRBJ2-7, with D possibly matching TRBD1 (5 bases). Trimming took 0 bases from V and 4 from J, leaving 13 bases between them. The CDR3 sequence is 15 residues long. Germline V gene lookup returns CDR1 LNHNV and CDR2 YYDKDF (reference sequence). CDR3 loop: CATSRDLGRVYEQYF. Here the CDR3 DNA reads TGTGCCACCAGCAGAGATCTGGGCAGGGTTTACGAGCAGTACTTC.

Ten or more counts support this clonotype. V is TRBV12-3 or TRBV12-4 and J is TRBJ2-5; TRBD1 agrees at 8 bases. V lost 5 bases and J lost 5; bases outside the gene matches: 13. The length of the CDR3 is 16 residues. As DNA, the CDR3 is TGTGCCAGCAGTACGGCAGGGGGCGCTTTTTGGGAGACCCAGTACTTC. Translated, it gives CASSTAGGAFWETQYF.

V gene TRBV7-2 combines with J gene TRBJ2-7, with a possible D match to TRBD2 (6 bases). The CDR3 runs 17 residues. Per the germline V gene, CDR1 is SGHTA and CDR2 is FQGNSA. Trimming cost V 2 bases and J 3 bases, with 20 bases left between them. The chain's CDR3 is CASSLTGPRGTYYEQYF. CDR3 DNA sequence: TGTGCCAGCAGCTTAACGGGGCCACGGGGGACCTACTACGAGCAGTACTTC.

The sample holds many counts of this clonotype. The V call is TRBV6-1, the J call TRBJ2-5, with TRBD2 matching 7 bases. This CDR3 has 14 amino acids. In germline, CDR1 is MNHNS, CDR2 SASEGT. The V and J ends lost 10 bases and 2 bases, in that order; junction bases with no gene match: 10. For the CDR3, the DNA is TGTGCCACCAGCGGGCTAGCGGTACAAGAGACCCAGTACTTC. Translating it yields CATSGLAVQETQYF.

This clonotype has a count of ten or more. This CDR3 reads CSVGGLQGASYEQYF. The CDR3 bases are TGCAGCGTTGGGGGTTTACAGGGTGCCTCCTACGAGCAGTACTTC. The chain combines TRBV29-1 with TRBJ2-7, with D maybe TRBD1 (6 bases). The CDR3 contains 15 residues. V lost 4 bases to trimming and J lost 0 bases, with 16 bases between them. CDR1 SQVTM and CDR2 ANQGSEA come from the germline V gene.

The chain carries TRBV10-3 and TRBJ2-7; possibly TRBD1 or TRBD2 for D (5 bases each). The CDR3 contains 15 residues. In germline, CDR1 is ENHRY, CDR2 SYGVKD. Trimming shortened V by 7 bases and J by 1 base, and 17 bases separated the two germline ends. The CDR3 DNA is TGTGCCATCACCATTACCTCGGGACGGTCCTACGAGCAGTACTTC. Translating it yields CAITITSGRSYEQYF.

The sample holds a few counts of this clonotype. This sequence joins TRBV18 and TRBJ1-5, with 9 nucleotides matching TRBD1. J lost 6 bases, V lost 6 bases, and 9 bases had no gene match. This CDR3 region has 15 residues. Germline loops: CDR1 KGHSH, CDR2 LQKENI. The chain's CDR3 is CASSSLQGAAQPQHF. CDR3 nucleotides: TGTGCCAGCTCGTCATTACAGGGGGCGGCTCAGCCCCAGCATTTT.

V is TRBV15 and J is TRBJ2-7; no clear D. Germline loops: CDR1 LNHNV, CDR2 YYDKDF (reference sequence). V was cut by 2 bases and J by 5 bases, with 13 bases left in between. This CDR3 has 14 amino acids. The CDR3 spells CATSRSGSLHEQYF. The CDR3, as DNA: TGTGCCACCAGCAGATCCGGTAGTTTACACGAGCAGTACTTC. Full variable domain (remainder filled in from reference TRBV15 and TRBJ2-7): DAMVIQNPRYQVTQFGKPVTLSCSQTLNHNVMYWYQQKSSQAPKLLFHYYDKDFNNEADTPDNFQSRRPNTSFCFLDIRSPGLGDTAMYLCATSRSGSLHEQYFGPGTRLTVT.

This clonotype was counted many times. The gene calls are TRBV6-2 or TRBV6-3 and TRBJ2-2, with D uncertain. Trimming stripped 2 bases from V and 0 bases from J, with 1 base between. Germline lookup yields CDR1 MNHEY and CDR2 SVGEGT. The CDR3 loop spans 13 amino acids. The CDR3 sequence is CASSYPNTGELFF. The CDR3 DNA follows: TGTGCCAGCAGTTACCCGAACACCGGGGAGCTGTTTTTT.

This chain connects TRBV3-1 to TRBJ2-7, with D perhaps TRBD2 (6 bases). This CDR3 contains 13 residues. The V and J ends lost 3 bases and 4 bases respectively, with 10 bases between them. CDR1 is LGHDT, CDR2 YNNKEL, per germline (reference sequence). CDR3 nucleotide sequence: TGTGCCAGCAGCCACGGGAGCGTTTACGAGCAGTACTTC. This codes for CASSHGSVYEQYF.

This chain uses TRBV4-3 with TRBJ1-6; TRBD1 aligns across 9 bases. V gave up 4 bases and J gave up 10 bases; unmatched junction bases: 5. Germline loops: CDR1 LGHNA, CDR2 YSLEER. The CDR3 contains 14 residues. CDR3 nucleotides: TGCGCCAGCAGCCTACAGGGGGCAGAGTCACCCCTCCACTTT. Its protein is CASSLQGAESPLHF.

This chain uses TRBV27 with TRBJ1-1; no clear D. Germline V gene data show CDR1 as MNHEY and CDR2 as SMNVEV (reference sequence). The CDR3 loop spans 13 amino acids. V dropped 6 bases and J dropped 6 bases, with 14 bases sitting between them. DNA for the CDR3: TGTGCCAGCAGGAACGCCCCCTTTGCTGAAGCTTTCTTT. It specifies CASRNAPFAEAFF.

This clonotype was recorded only once. The genes are TRBV30 and TRBJ1-1; TRBD1 matches at 9 bases. The length of the CDR3 is 18 residues. After removal of 3 bases from V and 4 bases from J, the junction contained 18 bases not matched to a gene. Germline CDR1 and CDR2: GTSNPN and SVGIG (reference sequence). CDR3 residues: CAWRQRPGQGFVTTEAFF. Written as DNA, the CDR3 is TGTGCCTGGAGGCAGCGGCCGGGACAGGGTTTTGTGACCACTGAAGCTTTCTTT. The full variable domain, its missing parts supplied by reference TRBV30 and TRBJ1-1, is SQTIHQWPATLVQPVGSPLSLECTVEGTSNPNLYWYRQAAGRGLQLLFYSVGIGQISSEVPQNLSASRPQDRQFILSSKKLLLSDSGFYLCAWRQRPGQGFVTTEAFFGQGTRLTVV.